Sequencing of this T cell receptor (beta chain) was carried out in a study of blood T cell repertoires in COVID-19. On the study more broadly: Both acute and convalescent COVID-19 samples were obtained from the United States, Italy and Spain. Sources were T cells, B-cell-depleted T cells, or PBMCs; the material itself was cDNA or gDNA.

The CDR3 spans 15 residues. Germline-derived CDR1 and CDR2 are LGHDT and YNNKEL (reference sequence). V lost 4 bases and J lost 3; bases outside the gene matches: 4. Original analysis: Amplification with reference gene primers provided the estimates of nucleated cell counts. Sequencing used immunoSEQ multiplex PCR; TCRdb keeps in-frame clones, though not all of them. V, J and clone size are those of that table, while D and trimming were read from the DNA. This table has roughly 62,000 clones, roughly 86% appearing once. This chain links TRBV3-1 (or the pseudogene TRBV3-2) with TRBJ2-7; TRBD2 agrees at 12 bases. The clonotype was recovered from a human donor with active COVID-19. The donor label of this sample is uncertain. Sequenced input: peripheral blood. The CDR3 loop reads CASSRSSGGGYEQYF. The CDR3 bases are TGTGCCAGCAGCCGATCTAGCGGGGGGGGCTACGAGCAGTACTTC.